The sample holds many counts of the clone carrying this T cell receptor (beta chain). Its antigen is unknown. CDR3 size: 16 residues. Trimming at V came to 6 bases and at J to 6 bases, leaving 12 bases not matched to a gene. CDR1 and CDR2 from the germline V gene are SEHNR and FQNEAQ (reference sequence). For ophthalmopathy patients, the Clinical Activity Score was at least 3 and the NOSPECS grade at least 4; duration was under 3 months. The data stem from a study of T cells in Graves' hyperthyroidism and ophthalmopathy. Overall study results and limits: Appearing also in blood were most of the thyroid clonotypes expanded above 0.001.

Amplified TCR beta CDR3 regions derived from RNA transcripts. The study used the HTBI primer set for a first-round RT-PCR of the TCR CDR3. TCRdb called the multiplex PCR reads again in MiXCR, with one record for every CDR3 protein. The sample has some 350,000 distinct CDR3 sequences; roughly an eighth are singletons. The rearrangement uses TRBV7-9 and TRBJ2-1, with TRBD2 matching 9 bases. This TCR was recovered from a middle-aged woman with Graves' ophthalmopathy. The sequenced sample consisted of blood. CDR3 sequence: CASSHQAGGPTNEQFF. CDR3 nucleotides: TGTGCCAGCAGTCACCAAGCGGGAGGTCCAACCAATGAGCAGTTCTTC.